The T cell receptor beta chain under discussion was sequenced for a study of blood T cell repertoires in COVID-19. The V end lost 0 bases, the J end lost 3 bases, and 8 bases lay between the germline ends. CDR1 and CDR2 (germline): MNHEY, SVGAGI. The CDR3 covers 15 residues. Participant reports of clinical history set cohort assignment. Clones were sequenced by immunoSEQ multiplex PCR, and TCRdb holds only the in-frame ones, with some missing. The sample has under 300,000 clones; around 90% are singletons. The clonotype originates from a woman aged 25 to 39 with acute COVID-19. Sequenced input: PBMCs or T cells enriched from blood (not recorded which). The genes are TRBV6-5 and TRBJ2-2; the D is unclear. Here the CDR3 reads CASSYSGSHTGELFF. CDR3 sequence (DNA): TGTGCCAGCAGTTACTCGGGCAGCCACACCGGGGAGCTGTTTTTT.